Here is one T cell receptor beta chain with its context. Its specificity is not known. The source of the sample is a study of CD8 T cells in Susac syndrome. Sequencing of TCR beta, carried out with a high-throughput approach, was applied to CD8+ and CD4+ T cells from the blood. FACS was used to enrich TEMRA cells, whereas the CD8+ and CD4+ T cells were obtained by negative isolation. An amount of RNA that ranged from roughly 0.45 to 1 ug was reverse transcribed with random hexamers. Amplification of TCR beta CDR3 by immunoSEQ multiplex PCR spanned 54 Vbeta and 13 Jbeta. TCRdb ran MiXCR on the immunoSEQ multiplex PCR reads and lists one entry per CDR3 protein. The sample has approximately 230,000 distinct CDR3 sequences; around 93% are singletons. General observations from the study: Individuals included in the TCR sequencing and HLA analysis were acknowledged by the study to be relatively few in number.

Sequenced sample: CD4+ T cells from PBMCs. The TCR sequence derives from a human donor with multiple sclerosis.

In DNA, the CDR3 is TGCGCCAGCAGCCCCATGACGGTAGGGGTGCGGGAGACCCAGTACTTC. It is translated as CASSPMTVGVRETQYF. The chain couples TRBV4-1 to TRBJ2-5, with a possible D match to TRBD1 (5 bases). Trimming removed 4 bases from V and 5 bases from J, with 20 bases in between. This CDR3 has 16 amino acids. Per the germline V gene, CDR1 is MGHRA and CDR2 is YSYEKL.